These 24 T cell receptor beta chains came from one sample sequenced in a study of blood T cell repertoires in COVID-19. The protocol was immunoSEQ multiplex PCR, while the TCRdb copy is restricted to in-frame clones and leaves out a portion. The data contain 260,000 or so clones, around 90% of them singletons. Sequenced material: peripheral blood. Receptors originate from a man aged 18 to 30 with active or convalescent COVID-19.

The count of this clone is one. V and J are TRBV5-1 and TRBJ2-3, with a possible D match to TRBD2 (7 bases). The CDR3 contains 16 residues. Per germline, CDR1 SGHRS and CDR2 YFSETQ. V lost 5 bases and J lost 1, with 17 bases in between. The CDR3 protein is CASRREGGRGTDTQYF. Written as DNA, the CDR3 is TGCGCCAGCAGGCGCGAGGGGGGGCGGGGCACAGATACGCAGTATTTT.

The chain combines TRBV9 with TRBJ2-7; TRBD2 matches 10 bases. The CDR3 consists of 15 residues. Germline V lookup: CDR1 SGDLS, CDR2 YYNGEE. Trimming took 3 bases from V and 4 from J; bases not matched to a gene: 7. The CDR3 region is CASSALAGARYEQYF. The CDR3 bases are TGTGCCAGCAGCGCCCTAGCGGGGGCAAGATACGAGCAGTACTTC.

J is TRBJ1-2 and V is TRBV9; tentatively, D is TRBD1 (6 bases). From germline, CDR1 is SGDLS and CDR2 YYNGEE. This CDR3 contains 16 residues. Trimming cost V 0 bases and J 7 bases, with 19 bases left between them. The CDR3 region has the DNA TGTGCCAGCAGCGTAGATAATGGGGGCGACCTTTCTGGCTACACCTTC. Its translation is CASSVDNGGDLSGYTF.

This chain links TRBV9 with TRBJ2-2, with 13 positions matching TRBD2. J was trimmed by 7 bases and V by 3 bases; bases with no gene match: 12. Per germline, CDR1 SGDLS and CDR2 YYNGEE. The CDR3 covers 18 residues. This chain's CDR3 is CASSAPLAGGPINGELFF. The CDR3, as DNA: TGTGCCAGCAGCGCCCCACTAGCGGGGGGGCCTATCAACGGGGAGCTGTTTTTT.

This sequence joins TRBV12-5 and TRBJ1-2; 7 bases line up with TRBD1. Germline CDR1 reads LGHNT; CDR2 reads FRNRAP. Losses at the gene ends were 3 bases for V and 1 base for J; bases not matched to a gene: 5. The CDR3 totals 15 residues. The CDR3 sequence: CASGLGDRYNYGYTF. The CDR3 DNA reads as TGTGCTAGTGGTTTAGGGGACAGATATAACTATGGCTACACCTTC.

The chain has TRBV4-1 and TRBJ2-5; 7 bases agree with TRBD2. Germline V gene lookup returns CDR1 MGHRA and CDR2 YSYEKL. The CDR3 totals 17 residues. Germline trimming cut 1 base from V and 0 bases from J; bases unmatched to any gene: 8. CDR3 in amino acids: CASSQGPAGGYQETQYF. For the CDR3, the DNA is TGCGCCAGCAGCCAAGGCCCCGCCGGGGGGTACCAAGAGACCCAGTACTTC.

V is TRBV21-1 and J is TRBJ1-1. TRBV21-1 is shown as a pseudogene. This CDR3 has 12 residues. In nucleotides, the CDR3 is TGTGCCGGGGAAAGGGGGGGGACTGAAGCTTTCTTT. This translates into CAGERGGTEAFF.

The CDR3 sequence: CATSVRPDRHDNEQFF. In DNA, the CDR3 is TGTGCCACCAGTGTACGGCCGGACAGGCACGACAATGAGCAGTTCTTC. The chain joins TRBV24-1 to TRBJ2-1; TRBD1 matches 7 bases. Germline values: CDR1 KGHDR, CDR2 SFDVKD. J gave up 5 bases and V 5 bases, and 11 bases lay outside the gene matches. CDR3 length equals 16 residues.

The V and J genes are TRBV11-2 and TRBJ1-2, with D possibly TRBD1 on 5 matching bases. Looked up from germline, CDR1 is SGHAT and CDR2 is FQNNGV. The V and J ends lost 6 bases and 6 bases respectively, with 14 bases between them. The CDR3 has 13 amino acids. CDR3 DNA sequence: TGTGCCAGCAGGCCCGTCGGGGGGGATGGCTACACCTTC. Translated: CASRPVGGDGYTF.

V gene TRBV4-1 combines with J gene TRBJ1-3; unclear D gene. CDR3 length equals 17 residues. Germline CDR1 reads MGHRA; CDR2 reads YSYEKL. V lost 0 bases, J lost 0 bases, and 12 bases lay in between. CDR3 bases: TGCGCCAGCAGCCAAGATCGAACGTCGGTCTCTGGAAACACCATATATTTT. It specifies CASSQDRTSVSGNTIYF.

The CDR3 loop is CASSSSSGTSNYEQYF. The CDR3 bases are TGTGCCAGCAGTTCCTCTTCCGGGACTAGCAACTACGAGCAGTACTTC. This chain connects TRBV27 to TRBJ2-7, with 9 bases matching TRBD2. V shed 4 bases, J shed 3 bases, and the junction held 10 bases outside the gene matches. This CDR3 comprises 16 residues. Per germline, CDR1 MNHEY and CDR2 SMNVEV (reference sequence).

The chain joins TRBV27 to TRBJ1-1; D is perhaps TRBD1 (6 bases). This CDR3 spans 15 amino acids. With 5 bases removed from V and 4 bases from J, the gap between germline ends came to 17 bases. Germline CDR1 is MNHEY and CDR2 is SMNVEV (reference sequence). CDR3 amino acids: CASSRKGGLGTEAFF. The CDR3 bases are TGTGCCAGCAGTCGGAAAGGGGGTCTTGGCACTGAAGCTTTCTTT.

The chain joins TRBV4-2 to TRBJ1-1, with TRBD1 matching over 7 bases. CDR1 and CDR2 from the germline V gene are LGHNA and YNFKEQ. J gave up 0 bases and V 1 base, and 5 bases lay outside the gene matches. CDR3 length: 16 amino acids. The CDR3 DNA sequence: TGTGCCAGCAGCCAAGCCCAGGGGGATCTGAACACTGAAGCTTTCTTT. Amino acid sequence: CASSQAQGDLNTEAFF.

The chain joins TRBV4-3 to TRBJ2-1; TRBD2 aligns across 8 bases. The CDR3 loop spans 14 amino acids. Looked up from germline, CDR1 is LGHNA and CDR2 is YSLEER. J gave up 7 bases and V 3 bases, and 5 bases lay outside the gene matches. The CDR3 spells CASSHTLAANEQFF. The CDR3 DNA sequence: TGCGCCAGCAGCCATACACTAGCGGCGAATGAGCAGTTCTTC.

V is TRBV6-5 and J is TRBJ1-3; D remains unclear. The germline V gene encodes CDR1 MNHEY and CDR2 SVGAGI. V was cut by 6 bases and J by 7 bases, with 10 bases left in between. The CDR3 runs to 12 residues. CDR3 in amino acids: CASSTQPNTIYF. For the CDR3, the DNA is TGTGCCAGCAGCACACAACCCAACACCATATATTTT.

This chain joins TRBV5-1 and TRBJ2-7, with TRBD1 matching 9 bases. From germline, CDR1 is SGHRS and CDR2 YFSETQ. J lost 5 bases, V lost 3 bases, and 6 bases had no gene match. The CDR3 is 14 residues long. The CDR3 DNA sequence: TGCGCCAGCAGCTCCGGACAGGGGATCCACGAGCAGTACTTC. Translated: CASSSGQGIHEQYF.

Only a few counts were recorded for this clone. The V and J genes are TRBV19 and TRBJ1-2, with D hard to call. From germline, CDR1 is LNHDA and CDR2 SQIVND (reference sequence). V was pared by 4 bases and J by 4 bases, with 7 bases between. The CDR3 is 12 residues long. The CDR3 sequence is CASSRRVYGYTF. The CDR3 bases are TGTGCCAGTAGTAGGAGGGTCTATGGCTACACCTTC. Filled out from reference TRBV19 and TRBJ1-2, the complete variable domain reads DGGITQSPKYLFRKEGQNVTLSCEQNLNHDAMYWYRQDPGQGLRLIYYSQIVNDFQKGDIAEGYSVSREKKESFPLTVTSAQKNPTAFYLCASSRRVYGYTFGSGTRLTVV.

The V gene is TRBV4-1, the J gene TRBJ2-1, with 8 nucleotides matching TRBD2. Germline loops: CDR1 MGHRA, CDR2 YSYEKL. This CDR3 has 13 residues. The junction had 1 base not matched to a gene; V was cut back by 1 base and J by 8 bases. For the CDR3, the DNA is TGCGCCAGCAGCCAAGTACTAGCGGATGAGCAGTTCTTC. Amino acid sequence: CASSQVLADEQFF.

The CDR3 spells CASRRGGQGWETQYF. CDR3 in DNA: TGTGCCAGCCGCCGCGGGGGCCAGGGATGGGAGACCCAGTACTTC. The chain combines TRBV11-2 with TRBJ2-5; tentative D call: TRBD2 (7 bases). Germline V CDR1 and CDR2: SGHAT, FQNNGV. V was cut by 8 bases and J by 5 bases, with 21 bases left in between. This CDR3 region has 15 residues.

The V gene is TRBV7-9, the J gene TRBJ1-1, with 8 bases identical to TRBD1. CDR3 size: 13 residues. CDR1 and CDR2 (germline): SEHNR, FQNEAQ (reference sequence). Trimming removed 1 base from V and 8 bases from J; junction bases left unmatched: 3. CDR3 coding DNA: TGTGCCAGCAGCTTAGAGACAGGGGCCGAAGCTTTCTTT. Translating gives CASSLETGAEAFF. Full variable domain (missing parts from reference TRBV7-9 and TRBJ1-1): DTGVSQNPRHKITKRGQNVTFRCDPISEHNRLYWYRQTLGQGPEFLTYFQNEAQLEKSRLLSDRFSAERPKGSFSTLEIQRTEQGDSAMYLCASSLETGAEAFFGQGTRLTVV.

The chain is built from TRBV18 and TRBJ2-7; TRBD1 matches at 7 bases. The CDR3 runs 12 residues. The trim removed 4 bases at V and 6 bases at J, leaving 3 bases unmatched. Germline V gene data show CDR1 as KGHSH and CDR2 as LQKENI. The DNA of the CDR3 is TGTGCCAGCTCACTCCGGGACAGCGAGCAGTACTTC. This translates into CASSLRDSEQYF.

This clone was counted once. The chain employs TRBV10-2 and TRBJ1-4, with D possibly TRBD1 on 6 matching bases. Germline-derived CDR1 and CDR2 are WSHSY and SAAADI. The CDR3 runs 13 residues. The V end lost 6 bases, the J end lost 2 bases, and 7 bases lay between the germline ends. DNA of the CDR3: TGCGCCAGCAGAGACAGGACTAATGAAAAACTGTTTTTT. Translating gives CASRDRTNEKLFF.

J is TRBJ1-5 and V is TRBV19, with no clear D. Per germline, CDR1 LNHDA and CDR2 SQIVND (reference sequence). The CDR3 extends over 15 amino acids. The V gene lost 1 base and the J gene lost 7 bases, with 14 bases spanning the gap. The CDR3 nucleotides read TGTGCCAGTAGTATAGGGCGGGGTGTGGTACAGCCCCAGCATTTT. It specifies CASSIGRGVVQPQHF. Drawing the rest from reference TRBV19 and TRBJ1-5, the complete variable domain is DGGITQSPKYLFRKEGQNVTLSCEQNLNHDAMYWYRQDPGQGLRLIYYSQIVNDFQKGDIAEGYSVSREKKESFPLTVTSAQKNPTAFYLCASSIGRGVVQPQHFGDGTRLSIL.

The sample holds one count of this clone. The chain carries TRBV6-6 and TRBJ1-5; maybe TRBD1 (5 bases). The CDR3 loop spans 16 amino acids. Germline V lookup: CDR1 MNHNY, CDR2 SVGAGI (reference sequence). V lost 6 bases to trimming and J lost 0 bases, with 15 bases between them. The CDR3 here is CASSPSGGISNQPQHF. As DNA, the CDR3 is TGTGCCAGCAGCCCCTCCGGGGGGATTAGCAATCAGCCCCAGCATTTT.